What follows are 23 T cell receptor beta chains derived from one specimen sequenced in a study of STAT5B mutations in CD4+ large granular lymphocyte leukemia. Measured with immunoSEQ multiplex PCR; TCRdb has only the in-frame clones, and not every one. The data contain 20,000 to 25,000 clones, about two thirds of them singletons. The source material was CD4+ T cells from blood buffy coats. Receptors were obtained from a human donor in good health.

This chain uses TRBV30 with TRBJ2-7; the D is unclear. This CDR3 is 14 amino acids long. Germline CDR1 and CDR2: GTSNPN and SVGIG (reference sequence). The ends were cut back, 2 bases at V and 2 bases at J, with 13 bases in the middle. CDR3 residues: CAWSSEDWTYEQYF. CDR3 nucleotide sequence: TGTGCCTGGAGTTCCGAAGACTGGACCTACGAGCAGTACTTC. The whole variable domain, remainder taken from reference TRBV30 and TRBJ2-7, is SQTIHQWPATLVQPVGSPLSLECTVEGTSNPNLYWYRQAAGRGLQLLFYSVGIGQISSEVPQNLSASRPQDRQFILSSKKLLLSDSGFYLCAWSSEDWTYEQYFGPGTRLTVT.

V gene TRBV11-1 combines with J gene TRBJ2-3, with 9 bases aligning to TRBD1. Germline trimming cut 8 bases from V and 4 bases from J; bases unmatched to any gene: 10. The CDR3 runs to 15 residues. CDR1 is SGHAT and CDR2 is FQDESV in the germline V gene (reference sequence). CDR3 sequence reads: CASRLNRDRADTQYF. CDR3 coding DNA: TGTGCCAGCCGCCTGAACCGGGACAGGGCAGATACGCAGTATTTT.

A few counts support this clone. The CDR3 reads CASSLRENSPLHF. The CDR3 nucleotides read TGTGCCAGCAGTTTACGGGAGAATTCACCCCTCCACTTT. The rearrangement links TRBV6-6 to TRBJ1-6; D gene ambiguous. The CDR3 is 13 residues long. V lost 4 bases and J lost 7, with 8 bases in between. Germline-derived CDR1 and CDR2 are MNHNY and SVGAGI (reference sequence).

This chain connects TRBV5-8 to TRBJ2-7, with D possibly being TRBD2 (5 bases). The CDR3 totals 15 residues. Trimming cost V 4 bases and J 1 base, with 15 bases left between them. Germline V CDR1 and CDR2: SGHTS, YDEGEE. The CDR3 DNA sequence: TGTGCCAGCAGCCGCCCCGGCGGGCTTTCCTACGAGCAGTACTTC. It yields the protein CASSRPGGLSYEQYF. Complete variable domain (other parts from reference TRBV5-8 and TRBJ2-7): EAGVTQSPTHLIKTRGQQATLRCSPISGHTSVYWYQQALGLGLQFLLWYDEGEERNRGNFPPRFSGRQFPNYSSELNVNALELEDSALYLCASSRPGGLSYEQYFGPGTRLTVT.

The rearrangement joins TRBV6-4 to TRBJ2-2; D is ambiguous. The germline gives CDR1 MRHNA, CDR2 SNTAGT. The CDR3 has 14 amino acids. Trimming took 0 bases from V and 4 from J, leaving 6 bases between them. The CDR3 DNA sequence: TGTGCCAGCAGTGACTCGTGGATCACCGGGGAGCTGTTTTTT. It encodes CASSDSWITGELFF.

The chain links TRBV5-1 to TRBJ2-5, with TRBD2 matching 9 bases. The germline V gene encodes CDR1 SGHRS and CDR2 YFSETQ. The CDR3 runs 15 residues. The V segment lost 3 bases and the J segment 11 bases; nucleotides outside the gene matches: 14. CDR3 DNA sequence: TGCGCCAGCAGCTCGGGGGACATCATAGCGGGGGAGCAGTACTTC. Amino acid sequence: CASSSGDIIAGEQYF.

The chain uses TRBV4-1 and TRBJ1-2, with a tentative D call TRBD1 (5 bases). The CDR3 length is 16 residues. V lost 1 base to trimming and J lost 5 bases, with 17 bases between them. Germline CDR1 reads MGHRA; CDR2 reads YSYEKL. The DNA for the CDR3 is TGCGCCAGCAGCCAAGTAGGGGCAAGGAATAGGTATGGCTACACCTTC. Translating it yields CASSQVGARNRYGYTF.

This clone was seen only once. The chain is built from TRBV28 and TRBJ2-3, with 12 bases that match TRBD2. Germline values: CDR1 MDHEN, CDR2 SYDVKM. The length of the CDR3 is 15 residues. The V gene end was trimmed by 8 bases and the J gene end by 7 bases; junction bases not matched to a gene: 10. This CDR3 is CASRSRTSGTYTQYF. The CDR3 nucleotides read TGTGCCAGCCGAAGTAGGACTAGCGGGACTTATACGCAGTATTTT.

The gene calls are TRBV9 and TRBJ1-3; the D is unclear. In germline, CDR1 is SGDLS, CDR2 YYNGEE. CDR3 size: 16 residues. The V and J ends lost 0 bases and 4 bases respectively, with 14 bases between them. The CDR3 is CASSVGVRASGNTIYF. DNA for the CDR3: TGTGCCAGCAGCGTAGGGGTGCGAGCTAGCGGAAACACCATATATTTT.

V gene TRBV4-2 combines with J gene TRBJ2-1; 11 bases are a match to TRBD2. The junction had 7 bases not matched to a gene; V was cut back by 4 bases and J by 8 bases. The CDR3 length is 15 residues. Germline V gene sequence: CDR1 LGHNA, CDR2 YNFKEQ. CDR3 in amino acids: CASSRSGGGGYEQFF. The CDR3 DNA is TGTGCCAGCAGCCGTAGCGGGGGGGGAGGCTATGAGCAGTTCTTC.

This chain connects TRBV5-1 to TRBJ2-2; TRBD1 matches 8 bases. Per germline, CDR1 SGHRS and CDR2 YFSETQ. The CDR3 has 18 residues. The junction had 15 bases not matched to a gene; V was cut back by 4 bases and J by 4 bases. DNA of the CDR3: TGCGCCAGCAGCCCGGGCCCGCGGACAGGGATCAGCACCGGGGAGCTGTTTTTT. It encodes CASSPGPRTGISTGELFF.

J is TRBJ1-5 and V is TRBV4-1; tentative D call: TRBD1 (6 bases). There are 16 residues in the CDR3. Germline V lookup: CDR1 MGHRA, CDR2 YSYEKL. The germline V and J ends were trimmed by 2 bases and 1 base, with 12 bases remaining between them. CDR3 region: CASSQRGWGSNQPQHF. The CDR3 DNA reads TGCGCCAGCAGCCAAAGGGGGTGGGGGAGCAATCAGCCCCAGCATTTT.

This chain links TRBV2 with TRBJ2-1; 9 bases map to TRBD2. The CDR3 spans 14 residues. In germline, CDR1 is SNHLY, CDR2 FYNNEI. The V segment lost 4 bases and the J segment 8 bases; nucleotides outside the gene matches: 6. CDR3 coding DNA: TGTGCCAGCAGTGCCAGCGGGGGGATCTATGAGCAGTTCTTC. Protein sequence: CASSASGGIYEQFF.

CDR3 sequence (DNA): TGTGCCAGTAGTATAGATTCCGGAGGGGTAGTACAAGAGACCCAGTACTTC. It encodes CASSIDSGGVVQETQYF. This chain links TRBV19 with TRBJ2-5; a possible D gene is TRBD2 (6 bases). Trimming pared 0 bases from V and 2 bases from J, leaving 16 bases between. CDR3 length: 17 amino acids. In germline, CDR1 is LNHDA, CDR2 SQIVND (reference sequence).

The rearrangement links TRBV2 to TRBJ2-7, with unresolved D. The CDR3 extends over 12 amino acids. V dropped 7 bases and J dropped 9 bases, with 16 bases sitting between them. In germline, CDR1 is SNHLY, CDR2 FYNNEI. The CDR3 spells CASTQQPALQYF. For the CDR3, the DNA is TGTGCCAGCACGCAGCAGCCCGCCCTGCAGTACTTC. The entire variable domain, with the rest obtained from reference TRBV2 and TRBJ2-7, is as follows: EPEVTQTPSHQVTQMGQEVILRCVPISNHLYFYWYRQILGQKVEFLVSFYNNEISEKSEIFDDQFSVERPDGSNFTLKIRSTKLEDSAMYFCASTQQPALQYFGPGTRLTVT.

This chain connects TRBV29-1 to TRBJ2-3; perhaps TRBD2 as D (6 bases). This CDR3 contains 13 residues. V was clipped by 0 bases and J by 3 bases, with 7 bases between them. Germline V gene sequence: CDR1 SQVTM, CDR2 ANQGSEA. The CDR3 DNA reads TGCAGCGTTGAAGATCGGGGGACAGATACGCAGTATTTT. Amino acid sequence: CSVEDRGTDTQYF.

This clone has a handful of counts. The gene calls are TRBV7-6 and TRBJ2-3; D possibly corresponds to TRBD2 (6 bases). The CDR3 spans 17 residues. The V end lost 1 base, the J end lost 7 bases, and 21 bases lay between the germline ends. CDR1 and CDR2 from the germline V gene are SGHVS and FNYEAQ. The CDR3 is CASSLGALRGNMNTQYF. CDR3 bases: TGTGCCAGCAGCTTAGGGGCCCTCCGGGGGAATATGAATACGCAGTATTTT.

A few counts support this clone. V is TRBV5-5 and J is TRBJ2-4; the match to TRBD1 covers 9 bases. The length of the CDR3 is 20 residues. With V trimmed by 0 bases and J by 7 bases, 20 bases remained unmatched. The germline CDR1 and CDR2 sequences are SGHKS and YYEKEE (reference sequence). The CDR3 nucleotides read TGTGCCAGCAGCTTGGTCGGGTACCGGGACAGGGTCCCCACAGGGAACATTCAGTACTTC. Its protein is CASSLVGYRDRVPTGNIQYF.

This rearrangement joins TRBV7-2 to TRBJ2-3; 8 nucleotides agree with TRBD1. V shed 5 bases and J 2 bases; nucleotides not matched to a gene: 6. CDR1 is SGHTA, CDR2 FQGNSA, per germline. The CDR3 has 15 residues. The CDR3 bases are TGTGCCAGCAGCCACGACAGGGGCCCCACAGATACGCAGTATTTT. Its protein is CASSHDRGPTDTQYF.

The V call is TRBV6-5, the J call TRBJ2-3; tentative D call: TRBD2 (5 bases). The CDR3 runs to 15 residues. Between the trimmed V and J ends, which lost 0 bases and 2 bases, there was a span of 9 bases. CDR1 is MNHEY, CDR2 SVGAGI, per germline. CDR3: CASSYSRGFTDTQYF. The CDR3 DNA reads as TGTGCCAGCAGTTACTCCCGGGGTTTCACAGATACGCAGTATTTT.

V and J are TRBV19 and TRBJ1-1; D may be TRBD1 (6 bases). V dropped 3 bases and J dropped 0 bases, with 11 bases sitting between them. CDR3 length: 15 amino acids. The germline gives CDR1 LNHDA, CDR2 SQIVND (reference sequence). This CDR3 reads CASSIYGGLNTEAFF. CDR3 nucleotides: TGTGCCAGTAGTATCTATGGGGGCCTGAACACTGAAGCTTTCTTT. Full variable domain (rest looked up from reference TRBV19 and TRBJ1-1): DGGITQSPKYLFRKEGQNVTLSCEQNLNHDAMYWYRQDPGQGLRLIYYSQIVNDFQKGDIAEGYSVSREKKESFPLTVTSAQKNPTAFYLCASSIYGGLNTEAFFGQGTRLTVV.

This clone was seen more than once but under ten times. The chain has TRBV14 and TRBJ2-1; a possible D gene is TRBD2 (5 bases). The V end was cut by 2 bases, the J end by 5 bases, with 10 bases between. The CDR3 is 14 residues long. The germline V gene encodes CDR1 SGHDN and CDR2 FVKESK. This CDR3 is CASSQQMTNNEQFF. In DNA form, the CDR3 reads TGTGCCAGCAGCCAACAGATGACTAACAATGAGCAGTTCTTC.

This rearrangement joins TRBV10-3 to TRBJ2-7; possible D gene TRBD2, 5 bases. The CDR3 covers 13 residues. Trimming left V 7 bases short and J 5 bases short, with 15 bases between. CDR1 ENHRY and CDR2 SYGVKD come from the germline V gene. CDR3 coding DNA: TGTGCCATCAAAGGGAGTGACGGGAACGAGCAGTACTTC. Its translation: CAIKGSDGNEQYF.